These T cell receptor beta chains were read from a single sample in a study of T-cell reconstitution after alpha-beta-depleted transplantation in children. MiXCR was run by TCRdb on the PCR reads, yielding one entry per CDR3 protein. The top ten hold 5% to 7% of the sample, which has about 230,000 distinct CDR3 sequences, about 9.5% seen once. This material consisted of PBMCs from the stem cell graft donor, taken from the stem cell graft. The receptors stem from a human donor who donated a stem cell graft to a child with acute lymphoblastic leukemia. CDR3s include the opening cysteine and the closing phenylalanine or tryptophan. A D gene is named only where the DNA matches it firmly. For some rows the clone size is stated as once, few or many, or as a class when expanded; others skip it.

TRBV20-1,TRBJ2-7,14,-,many,CSAGGRGSSYEQYF,TGCAGTGCGGGGGGCAGGGGGAGCTCCTACGAGCAGTACTTC
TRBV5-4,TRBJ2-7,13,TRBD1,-,CASSPTQGDEQYF,TGTGCCAGCAGCCCCACCCAGGGGGACGAGCAGTACTTC
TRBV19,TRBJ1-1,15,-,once,CASSIVPGGDTEAFF,TGTGCCAGTAGTATAGTCCCAGGAGGAGACACTGAAGCTTTCTTT
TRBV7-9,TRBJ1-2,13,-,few,CASSLGADYGYTF,TGTGCCAGCAGCTTAGGAGCAGACTATGGCTACACCTTC
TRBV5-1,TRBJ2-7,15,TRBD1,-,CASSETGLGVYEQYF,TGCGCCAGCAGCGAGACAGGGTTGGGAGTCTACGAGCAGTACTTC
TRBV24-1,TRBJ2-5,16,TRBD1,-,CATSDTRQGRMETQYF,TGTGCCACCAGTGATACCCGACAGGGACGGATGGAGACCCAGTACTTC
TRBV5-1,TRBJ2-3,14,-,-,CASSALALTDTQYF,TGCGCCAGCAGCGCCCTAGCCCTCACAGATACGCAGTATTTT
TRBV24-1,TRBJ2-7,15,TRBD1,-,CATSEPGQGVHEQYF,TGTGCCACCAGTGAGCCGGGACAGGGAGTACACGAGCAGTACTTC
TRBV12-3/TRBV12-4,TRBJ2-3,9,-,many,CASSLPPYF,TGTGCCAGCAGTTTACCCCCGTATTTT
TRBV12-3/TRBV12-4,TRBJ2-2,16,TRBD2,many,CASSFVTSGGTGELFF,TGTGCCAGCAGTTTCGTGACTAGCGGAGGAACCGGGGAGCTGTTTTTT
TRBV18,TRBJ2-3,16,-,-,CASSPTVTRSTDTQYF,TGTGCCAGCTCACCAACAGTGACAAGAAGCACAGATACGCAGTATTTT
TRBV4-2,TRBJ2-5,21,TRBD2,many,CASSQDLTTSGGANWQETQYF,TGTGCCAGCAGCCAAGATCTGACTACTAGCGGGGGGGCGAATTGGCAAGAGACCCAGTACTTC
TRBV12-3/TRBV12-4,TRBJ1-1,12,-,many,CASSLIPFGAFF,TGTGCCAGCAGTTTAATTCCTTTTGGAGCTTTCTTT
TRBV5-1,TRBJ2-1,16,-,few,CASSLTGTPLYNEQFF,TGCGCCAGCAGCTTAACCGGGACCCCCCTATACAATGAGCAGTTCTTC
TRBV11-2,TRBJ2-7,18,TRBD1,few,CASSPIGRDRGRVYEQYF,TGTGCCAGCAGCCCCATAGGCCGGGACAGGGGGCGCGTCTACGAGCAGTACTTC
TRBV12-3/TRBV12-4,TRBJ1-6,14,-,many,CASRNTGINSPLHF,TGTGCCAGCAGGAATACAGGGATTAATTCACCCCTCCACTTT
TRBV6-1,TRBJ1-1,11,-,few,CASSEWSAAFF,TGTGCCAGCAGTGAATGGTCAGCGGCTTTCTTT
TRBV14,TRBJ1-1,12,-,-,CASRTILAEAFF,TGTGCCAGCAGGACTATTTTGGCTGAAGCTTTCTTT
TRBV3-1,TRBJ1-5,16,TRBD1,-,CASSQSLGTGNQPQHF,TGTGCCAGCAGCCAGTCACTAGGGACAGGCAATCAGCCCCAGCATTTT
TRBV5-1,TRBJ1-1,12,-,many,CASSLAGIEAFF,TGCGCCAGCAGCTTGGCTGGGATTGAAGCTTTCTTT
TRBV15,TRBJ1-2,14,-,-,CATSRIDTDYGYTF,TGTGCCACCAGCAGAATTGACACAGACTATGGCTACACCTTC
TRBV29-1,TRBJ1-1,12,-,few,CSVAGAPTEAFF,TGCAGCGTTGCGGGGGCCCCCACTGAAGCTTTCTTT
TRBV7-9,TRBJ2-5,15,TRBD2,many,CASSYSSGGTETQYF,TGTGCCAGCAGCTATTCTAGCGGGGGTACGGAGACCCAGTACTTC
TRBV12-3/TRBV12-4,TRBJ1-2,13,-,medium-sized,CASSRGSNYGYTF,TGTGCCAGCAGCCGGGGTTCCAACTATGGCTACACCTTC
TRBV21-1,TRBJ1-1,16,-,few,CASSKNLGQMNTEAFF,TGTGCCAGCAGCAAAAACCTAGGACAGATGAACACTGAAGCTTTCTTT
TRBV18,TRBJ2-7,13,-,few,CASSTKGGSEQYF,TGTGCCAGCTCAACCAAGGGTGGGTCCGAGCAGTACTTC
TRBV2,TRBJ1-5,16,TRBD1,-,CASSDLGTGTNQPQHF,TGTGCCAGCAGCGACCTAGGGACAGGCACCAATCAGCCCCAGCATTTT
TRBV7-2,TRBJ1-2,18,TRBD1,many,CASSRILRFRDSGTGYTF,TGTGCCAGCAGCCGGATACTCCGGTTCCGGGACAGTGGTACTGGCTACACCTTC
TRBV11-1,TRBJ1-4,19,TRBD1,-,CASSRTPGQVIPTNEKLFF,TGTGCCAGCAGCCGTACGCCGGGACAGGTTATCCCAACTAATGAAAAACTGTTTTTT
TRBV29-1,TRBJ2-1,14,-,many,CSVDQLQVYNEQFF,TGCAGCGTTGACCAATTGCAGGTTTACAATGAGCAGTTCTTC
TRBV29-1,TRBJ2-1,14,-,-,CSVEPAASYNEQFF,TGCAGCGTTGAACCGGCAGCCTCATACAATGAGCAGTTCTTC
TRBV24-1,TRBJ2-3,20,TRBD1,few,CATSDLRYGDRGLRADTQYF,TGTGCCACCAGTGATTTGCGATATGGAGACAGGGGGCTGCGAGCAGATACGCAGTATTTT
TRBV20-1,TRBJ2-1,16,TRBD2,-,CSARATSGSSYNEQFF,TGCAGTGCTAGAGCGACTAGCGGGAGCTCCTACAATGAGCAGTTCTTC
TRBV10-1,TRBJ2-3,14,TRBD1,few,CASVWDRVTDTQYF,TGCGCCAGCGTCTGGGACAGGGTCACAGATACGCAGTATTTT
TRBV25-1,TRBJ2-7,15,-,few,CASSELAAGTYEQYF,TGTGCCAGCAGTGAATTGGCTGCTGGCACCTACGAGCAGTACTTC
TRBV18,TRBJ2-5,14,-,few,CASSPGVGQETQYF,TGTGCCAGCTCACCAGGCGTCGGACAAGAGACCCAGTACTTC
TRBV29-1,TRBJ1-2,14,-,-,CSGNREEGSNGYTF,TGCAGCGGTAACAGGGAAGAGGGGTCCAATGGCTACACCTTC
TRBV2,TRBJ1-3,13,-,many,CASSTTSGNTIYF,TGTGCCAGCAGCACAACCTCTGGAAACACCATATATTTT
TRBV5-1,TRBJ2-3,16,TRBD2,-,CASSAGLAGGPDTQYF,TGCGCCAGCAGCGCGGGACTAGCGGGGGGCCCAGATACGCAGTATTTT
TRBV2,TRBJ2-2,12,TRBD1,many,CASRYRGGELFF,TGTGCCAGCAGATACAGGGGCGGGGAGCTGTTTTTT